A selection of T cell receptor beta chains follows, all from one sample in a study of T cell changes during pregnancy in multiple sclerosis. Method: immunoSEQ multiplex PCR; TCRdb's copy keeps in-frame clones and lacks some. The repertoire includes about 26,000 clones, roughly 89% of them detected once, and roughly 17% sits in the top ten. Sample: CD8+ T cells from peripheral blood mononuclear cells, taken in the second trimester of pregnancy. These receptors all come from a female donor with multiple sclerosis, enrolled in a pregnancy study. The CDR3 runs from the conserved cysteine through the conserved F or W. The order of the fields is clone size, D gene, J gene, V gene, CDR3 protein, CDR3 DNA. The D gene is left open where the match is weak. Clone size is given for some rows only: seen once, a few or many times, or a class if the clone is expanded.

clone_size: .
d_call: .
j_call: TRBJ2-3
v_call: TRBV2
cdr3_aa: CASPGDTDTQYF
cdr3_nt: TGTGCCAGTCCGGGAGATACAGATACGCAGTATTTT

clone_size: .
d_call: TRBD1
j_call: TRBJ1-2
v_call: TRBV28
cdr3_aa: CASSFRGRFYTNYGYTF
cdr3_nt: TGTGCCAGCAGTTTCAGGGGGCGCTTTTACACTAACTATGGCTACACCTTC

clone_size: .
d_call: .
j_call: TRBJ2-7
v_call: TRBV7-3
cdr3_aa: CASSLRPPGLPPDYEQYF
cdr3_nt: TGTGCCAGCAGCTTGCGGCCACCCGGACTACCGCCGGATTACGAGCAGTACTTC

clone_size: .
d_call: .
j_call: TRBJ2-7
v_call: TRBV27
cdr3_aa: CASSSMNRFPWEQYF
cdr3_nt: TGTGCCAGCAGTTCCATGAACAGGTTCCCATGGGAGCAGTACTTC

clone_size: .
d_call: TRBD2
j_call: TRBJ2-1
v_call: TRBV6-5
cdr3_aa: CASRSSGDEQFF
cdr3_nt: TGTGCCAGCAGGTCTAGCGGCGATGAGCAGTTCTTC

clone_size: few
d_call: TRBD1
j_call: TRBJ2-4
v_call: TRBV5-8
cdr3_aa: CASSFLDRSPQDIQYF
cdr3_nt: TGTGCCAGCAGCTTTCTGGACAGGTCCCCTCAGGACATTCAGTACTTC

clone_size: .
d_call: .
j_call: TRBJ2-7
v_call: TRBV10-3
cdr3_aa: CAISESSVYEQYF
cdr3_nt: TGTGCCATCAGTGAGTCGAGCGTCTACGAGCAGTACTTC

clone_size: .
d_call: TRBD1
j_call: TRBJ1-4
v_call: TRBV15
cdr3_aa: CATRQGTNEKLFF
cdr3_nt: TGTGCCACCCGACAGGGAACTAATGAAAAACTGTTTTTT

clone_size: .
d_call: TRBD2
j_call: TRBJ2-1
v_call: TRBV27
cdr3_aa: CASSPLWEGGHEQFF
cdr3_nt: TGTGCCAGCAGTCCTCTTTGGGAGGGCGGGCATGAGCAGTTCTTC

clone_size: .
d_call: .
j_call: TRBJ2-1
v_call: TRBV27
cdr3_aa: CASSRGTGFYNEQFF
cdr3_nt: TGTGCCAGCAGTCGTGGTACGGGGTTTTACAATGAACAGTTCTTC

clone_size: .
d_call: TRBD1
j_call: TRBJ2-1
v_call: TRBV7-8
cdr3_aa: CASSLPLGTAYNEQFF
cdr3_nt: TGTGCCAGCAGCTTACCCCTCGGGACAGCTTACAATGAGCAGTTCTTC

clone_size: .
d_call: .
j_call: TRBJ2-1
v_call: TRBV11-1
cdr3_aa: CASSLAPDSLKYNEQFF
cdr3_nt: TGTGCCAGCAGCTTAGCGCCGGACAGCTTAAAGTACAATGAGCAGTTCTTC

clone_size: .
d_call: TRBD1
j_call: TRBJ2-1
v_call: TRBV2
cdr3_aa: CASSPDRGGYNEQFF
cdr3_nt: TGTGCCAGCAGCCCCGACAGGGGTGGCTACAATGAGCAGTTCTTC

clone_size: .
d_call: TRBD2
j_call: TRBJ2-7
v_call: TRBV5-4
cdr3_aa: CASSLWGGYEQYF
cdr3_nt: TGTGCCAGCAGCTTGTGGGGGGGCTACGAGCAGTACTTC

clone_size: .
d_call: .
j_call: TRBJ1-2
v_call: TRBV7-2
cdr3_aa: CANSRSGGYTF
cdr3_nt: TGTGCCAACTCCCGGTCGGGTGGCTACACCTTC

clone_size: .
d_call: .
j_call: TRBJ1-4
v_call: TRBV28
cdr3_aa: CASSFATDWDEKLFF
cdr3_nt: TGTGCCAGCAGTTTTGCGACGGACTGGGATGAAAAACTGTTTTTT

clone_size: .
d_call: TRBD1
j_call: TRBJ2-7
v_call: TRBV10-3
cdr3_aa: CAISPLTGVETYEQYF
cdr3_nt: TGTGCCATCAGTCCCCTAACAGGGGTCGAAACCTACGAGCAGTACTTC

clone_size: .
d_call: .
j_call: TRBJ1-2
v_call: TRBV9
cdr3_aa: CASSPRGSGLYGYTF
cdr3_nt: TGTGCCAGCAGCCCGCGCGGTTCAGGGCTATATGGCTACACCTTC

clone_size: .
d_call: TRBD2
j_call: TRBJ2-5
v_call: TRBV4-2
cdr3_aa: CASSQGLAGGPETQYF
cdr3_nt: TGTGCCAGCAGCCAGGGACTAGCGGGAGGGCCAGAGACCCAGTACTTC

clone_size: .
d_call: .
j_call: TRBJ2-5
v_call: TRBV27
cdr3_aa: CASSLSPGVLSETQYF
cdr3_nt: TGTGCCAGCAGTTTATCGCCAGGGGTGTTATCAGAGACCCAGTACTTC